The 30 T cell receptor beta chains reported below all come from one sample, sequenced in a study of blood T cell repertoires in COVID-19. Only in-frame clones appear in the TCRdb table, and some are missing; sequencing was by immunoSEQ multiplex PCR. The sample shows fewer than 500,000 clones, around nine tenths of them seen only once. The sequencing input was peripheral blood. The receptors originated from a young man with COVID-19, enrolled during active disease.

This clone has a single count. The rearrangement joins TRBV11-2 to TRBJ2-7, with TRBD1 matching 8 bases. After removal of 5 bases from V and 4 bases from J, the junction contained 7 bases not matched to a gene. The CDR3 has 14 amino acids. Germline V gene lookup returns CDR1 SGHAT and CDR2 FQNNGV. CDR3 in amino acids: CASSHGQGMYEQYF. As DNA, the CDR3 is TGTGCCAGCAGCCACGGACAGGGTATGTACGAGCAGTACTTC.

This clone has just a few counts. V gene TRBV27 combines with J gene TRBJ1-6, with D maybe TRBD1 (5 bases). Germline V gene sequence: CDR1 MNHEY, CDR2 SMNVEV (reference sequence). The germline V and J ends were trimmed by 0 bases and 9 bases, with 12 bases remaining between them. The CDR3 covers 15 residues. The CDR3 region is CASSLSIQAGSPLHF. The CDR3 bases are TGTGCCAGCAGTTTATCCATACAGGCAGGTTCACCCCTCCACTTT.

This clone came up once. This chain uses TRBV5-1 with TRBJ2-5; a possible D gene is TRBD2 (5 bases). The CDR3 consists of 17 residues. Between the trimmed V and J ends, which lost 0 bases and 3 bases, there was a span of 18 bases. Germline-derived CDR1 and CDR2 are SGHRS and YFSETQ. CDR3 bases: TGCGCCAGCAGCTTGGCAATCCGAGGGCTATCTGAAGAGACCCAGTACTTC. This gives the protein CASSLAIRGLSEETQYF.

This chain uses TRBV10-3 with TRBJ2-7, with TRBD2 matching 9 bases. CDR1 and CDR2 (germline): ENHRY, SYGVKD. There are 13 residues in the CDR3. The V and J ends lost 11 bases and 7 bases, in that order; junction bases with no gene match: 12. The CDR3 DNA sequence: TGTGCCGGGGCTGGGGTAGCGGGAGAAGAGCAGTACTTC. It translates to CAGAGVAGEEQYF.

The genes are TRBV2 and TRBJ2-1; 9 positions match TRBD1. The CDR3 has 15 amino acids. The germline gives CDR1 SNHLY, CDR2 FYNNEI. V dropped 6 bases and J dropped 9; count of bases not matched to a gene: 12. CDR3 in DNA: TGTGCCAGCAGAGGACAGGGGATCAGGGGCTCTGAGCAGTTCTTC. Translated, it gives CASRGQGIRGSEQFF. Together with reference TRBV2 and TRBJ2-1, the CDR3 gives the full variable domain: EPEVTQTPSHQVTQMGQEVILRCVPISNHLYFYWYRQILGQKVEFLVSFYNNEISEKSEIFDDQFSVERPDGSNFTLKIRSTKLEDSAMYFCASRGQGIRGSEQFFGPGTRLTVL.

The J gene is TRBJ2-7, the V gene TRBV5-1; 7 nucleotides agree with TRBD2. The trim removed 0 bases at V and 7 bases at J, leaving 16 bases unmatched. Germline V gene lookup returns CDR1 SGHRS and CDR2 YFSETQ. This CDR3 is 17 amino acids long. This CDR3 is CASSLDTLAGGAWEQYF. Here the CDR3 DNA reads TGCGCCAGCAGCTTGGATACATTAGCGGGTGGGGCGTGGGAGCAGTACTTC.

This sequence joins TRBV14 and TRBJ2-2; 9 bases are a match to TRBD1. This CDR3 region has 15 residues. Germline V gives CDR1 SGHDN, CDR2 FVKESK. V gave up 4 bases and J gave up 7 bases; unmatched junction bases: 7. The DNA of the CDR3 is TGTGCCAGCAGCCCAGGGACAGGGTATGGCGGGGAGCTGTTTTTT. The encoded protein is CASSPGTGYGGELFF.

The V and J genes are TRBV3-1 (or the pseudogene TRBV3-2) and TRBJ2-7, with D unresolved. Trimming took 4 bases from V and 4 from J, leaving 11 bases between them. In germline, CDR1 is LGHDT, CDR2 YNNKEL (reference sequence). This CDR3 region has 13 residues. For the CDR3, the DNA is TGTGCCAGCAGCCGGGCCTCTCTGTACGAGCAGTACTTC. It codes for CASSRASLYEQYF.

The V and J genes are TRBV5-4 and TRBJ2-4, with TRBD2 matching 7 bases. Germline CDR1 SGHNT, CDR2 YYREEE (reference sequence). Losses at the gene ends were 3 bases for V and 1 base for J; bases not matched to a gene: 7. There are 16 residues in the CDR3. The CDR3 here is CASSSQGGLAKNIQYF. CDR3 in DNA: TGTGCCAGCAGCTCTCAGGGAGGGTTGGCCAAAAACATTCAGTACTTC.

This clone came up once. The V call is TRBV7-9, the J call TRBJ2-3; D may be TRBD1 (6 bases). From germline, CDR1 is SEHNR and CDR2 FQNEAQ (reference sequence). V was pared by 5 bases and J by 3 bases, with 9 bases between. There are 13 residues in the CDR3. In DNA, the CDR3 is TGTGCCAGCAGCGCCACAGGGACAGATACGCAGTATTTT. Translation: CASSATGTDTQYF.

The chain uses TRBV27 and TRBJ2-5, with a weak D call TRBD1 (5 bases). Looked up from germline, CDR1 is MNHEY and CDR2 is SMNVEV (reference sequence). V was clipped by 4 bases and J by 2 bases, with 8 bases between them. CDR3 length equals 13 residues. The CDR3 loop is CASSWGYQETQYF. In DNA, the CDR3 is TGTGCCAGCAGTTGGGGCTATCAAGAGACCCAGTACTTC.

The J gene is TRBJ1-3, the V gene TRBV12-5; D is unclear. Trimming shortened V by 7 bases and J by 9 bases, and 25 bases separated the two germline ends. Germline CDR1 and CDR2: LGHNT and FRNRAP. The CDR3 has 16 residues. CDR3 nucleotides: TGTGCTAGTGTCTACACCGGGTCCTTGGATGTCGGCACCATATATTTT. This gives the protein CASVYTGSLDVGTIYF.

J is TRBJ1-1 and V is TRBV10-2; no clear D gene. The CDR3 runs to 14 residues. Germline V gene sequence: CDR1 WSHSY, CDR2 SAAADI. Trimming took off 3 bases at V and 0 bases at J, with 8 bases between the two ends. Here the CDR3 reads CASSDNLLNTEAFF. The CDR3 DNA sequence: TGCGCCAGCAGTGATAATCTTCTGAACACTGAAGCTTTCTTT.

The genes are TRBV29-1 and TRBJ2-6, with 8 bases identical to TRBD1. The CDR3 is 17 amino acids. Looked up from germline, CDR1 is SQVTM and CDR2 is ANQGSEA. The V and J ends lost 3 bases and 3 bases, in that order; junction bases with no gene match: 10. The CDR3, as DNA: TGCAGCGTTGATACGGGGGCAGGGGGCTTTGGGGCCAACGTCCTGACTTTC. Encoded protein: CSVDTGAGGFGANVLTF.

The chain is built from TRBV28 and TRBJ1-1, with 7 bases lining up with TRBD1. With 0 bases clipped from V and 7 bases from J, the junction kept 11 bases outside the gene matches. The CDR3 is 16 amino acids. Germline V gives CDR1 MDHEN, CDR2 SYDVKM. In DNA form, the CDR3 reads TGTGCCAGCAGTTTATGGGACAGGACGGTTTGGGGTGAAGCTTTCTTT. Translation: CASSLWDRTVWGEAFF. The full variable domain, its missing parts supplied by reference TRBV28 and TRBJ1-1, is DVKVTQSSRYLVKRTGEKVFLECVQDMDHENMFWYRQDPGLGLRLIYFSYDVKMKEKGDIPEGYSVSREKKERFSLILESASTNQTSMYLCASSLWDRTVWGEAFFGQGTRLTVV.

The genes are TRBV5-1 and TRBJ1-2; D perhaps matches TRBD1 (5 bases). The V and J ends lost 6 bases and 8 bases respectively, with 17 bases between them. CDR3 length: 13 residues. Germline V gene lookup returns CDR1 SGHRS and CDR2 YFSETQ. CDR3 nucleotides: TGCGCCAGCACTGGGACTACTTCCCTCGGCTACACCTTC. This codes for CASTGTTSLGYTF.

The rearrangement joins TRBV5-1 to TRBJ1-2; no clear D. Deletions cut 0 bases from V and 0 bases from J, with 9 bases between. The CDR3 consists of 15 residues. Germline V gene sequence: CDR1 SGHRS, CDR2 YFSETQ. The CDR3 sequence: CASSLVSVSNYGYTF. The CDR3 DNA reads TGCGCCAGCAGCTTGGTTTCGGTCTCTAACTATGGCTACACCTTC.

The V and J genes are TRBV5-1 and TRBJ2-7; 7 positions match TRBD1. The length of the CDR3 is 14 residues. Per the germline V gene, CDR1 is SGHRS and CDR2 is YFSETQ. Trimming at V came to 4 bases and at J to 2 bases, leaving 6 bases not matched to a gene. The CDR3 DNA reads TGCGCCAGCAGCCCAACCGACAGGGCCTACGAGCAGTACTTC. It yields the protein CASSPTDRAYEQYF.

This sequence joins TRBV19 and TRBJ1-2; 9 bases are a match to TRBD1. The CDR3 loop spans 17 amino acids. Trimming at V came to 0 bases and at J to 7 bases, leaving 12 bases not matched to a gene. Germline loops: CDR1 LNHDA, CDR2 SQIVND (reference sequence). The CDR3 reads CASSIDLAGTGNSGYTF. CDR3 sequence (DNA): TGTGCCAGTAGTATAGATCTGGCCGGGACAGGGAATTCTGGCTACACCTTC.

This sequence joins TRBV6-6 and TRBJ2-7; possibly TRBD2 for D (5 bases). Germline V gene sequence: CDR1 MNHNY, CDR2 SVGAGI (reference sequence). With 5 bases removed from V and 2 bases from J, the gap between germline ends came to 13 bases. The CDR3 extends over 14 amino acids. CDR3 nucleotide sequence: TGTGCCAGCAGTCCTCGGACGGGAACCTACGAGCAGTACTTC. Translated: CASSPRTGTYEQYF.

This clone came up once. V usage is TRBV7-9 and J usage is TRBJ2-1, with D unclear. V was cut by 6 bases and J by 1 base, with 25 bases left in between. This CDR3 is built from 19 residues. Germline CDR1 reads SEHNR; CDR2 reads FQNEAQ (reference sequence). CDR3 sequence: CASSYQATVTVWSYNEQFF. In nucleotides, the CDR3 is TGTGCCAGCAGTTACCAAGCGACGGTTACGGTGTGGTCCTACAATGAGCAGTTCTTC.

The J gene is TRBJ2-7, the V gene TRBV2, with D hard to call. Trimming pared 8 bases from V and 4 bases from J, leaving 9 bases between. The CDR3 loop spans 11 amino acids. CDR1 and CDR2 from the germline V gene are SNHLY and FYNNEI. This chain's CDR3 is CASSAQYEQYF. CDR3 in DNA: TGTGCCAGCTCGGCACAGTACGAGCAGTACTTC. Looking up the rest from reference TRBV2 and TRBJ2-7 gives the full variable domain: EPEVTQTPSHQVTQMGQEVILRCVPISNHLYFYWYRQILGQKVEFLVSFYNNEISEKSEIFDDQFSVERPDGSNFTLKIRSTKLEDSAMYFCASSAQYEQYFGPGTRLTVT.

J is TRBJ2-2 and V is TRBV7-9; TRBD2 matches at 11 bases. V trimming: 5 bases; J trimming: 7 bases; junction bases outside the gene matches: 6. The CDR3 sequence is 15 residues long. Germline CDR1 SEHNR, CDR2 FQNEAQ (reference sequence). The CDR3 DNA is TGTGCCAGCAGCCGACTAGCGGGGAGAGTCGGGGAGCTGTTTTTT. Encoded protein: CASSRLAGRVGELFF. The full variable domain, with the rest looked up from reference TRBV7-9 and TRBJ2-2, is DTGVSQNPRHKITKRGQNVTFRCDPISEHNRLYWYRQTLGQGPEFLTYFQNEAQLEKSRLLSDRFSAERPKGSFSTLEIQRTEQGDSAMYLCASSRLAGRVGELFFGEGSRLTVL.

Comments on this clone: Other DNA sequences in this sample translate to the same CDR3. The V call is TRBV7-3, the J call TRBJ2-1; 7 bases fit TRBD2. The CDR3 length is 15 residues. Germline V gene lookup returns CDR1 SGHTA and CDR2 FQGTGA. The ends lost 2 bases at V and 3 bases at J; junction bases unmatched: 4. Here the CDR3 DNA reads TGTGCCAGCAGCTTAGGCCTAGCGGACTACAATGAGCAGTTCTTC. Amino acid sequence: CASSLGLADYNEQFF.

CDR3 in amino acids: CASSILLAGLNEKLFF. The CDR3 bases are TGTGCCAGTAGTATCCTCTTGGCAGGCCTTAATGAAAAACTGTTTTTT. V usage is TRBV19 and J usage is TRBJ1-4; D not resolved. The CDR3 contains 16 residues. Germline V gene lookup returns CDR1 LNHDA and CDR2 SQIVND (reference sequence). The V end was cut by 3 bases, the J end by 4 bases, with 15 bases between. The full variable domain, with the rest looked up from reference TRBV19 and TRBJ1-4, is DGGITQSPKYLFRKEGQNVTLSCEQNLNHDAMYWYRQDPGQGLRLIYYSQIVNDFQKGDIAEGYSVSREKKESFPLTVTSAQKNPTAFYLCASSILLAGLNEKLFFGSGTQLSVL.

This clone was recorded only once. Mismatch with germline at one junction end may stem from a read error. The chain recombines TRBV5-1 with TRBJ2-3, with 9 positions matching TRBD2. Looked up from germline, CDR1 is SGHRS and CDR2 is YFSETQ. There are 14 residues in the CDR3. In DNA, the CDR3 is TGCACCAGTGCTGGCGGGGGGGCAACAGATACGCAGTATTTT. Its protein product is CTSAGGGATDTQYF.

V usage is TRBV9 and J usage is TRBJ1-2; maybe TRBD1 (6 bases). This CDR3 comprises 16 residues. The germline V and J ends were trimmed by 3 bases and 8 bases, with 23 bases remaining between them. Germline V lookup: CDR1 SGDLS, CDR2 YYNGEE. The CDR3 spells CASSALGGGVGHGYTF. The CDR3, as DNA: TGTGCCAGCAGCGCCCTAGGGGGGGGCGTTGGGCACGGCTACACCTTC. The whole variable domain, filled in from reference TRBV9 and TRBJ1-2, reads DSGVTQTPKHLITATGQRVTLRCSPRSGDLSVYWYQQSLDQGLQFLIQYYNGEERAKGNILERFSAQQFPDLHSELNLSSLELGDSALYFCASSALGGGVGHGYTFGSGTRLTVV.

The J gene is TRBJ1-1, the V gene TRBV4-1; D possibly corresponds to TRBD1 (6 bases). CDR3 length: 17 residues. V was pared by 4 bases and J by 3 bases, with 21 bases between. Germline loops: CDR1 MGHRA, CDR2 YSYEKL. The CDR3 loop is CASSPPGGQGRYTEAFF. CDR3 coding DNA: TGCGCCAGCAGCCCCCCGGGGGGGCAGGGTAGATACACTGAAGCTTTCTTT.

V is TRBV6-5 and J is TRBJ1-2; tentatively, D is TRBD1 (5 bases). CDR1 is MNHEY, CDR2 SVGAGI, per germline. The CDR3 contains 14 residues. Trimming pared 6 bases from V and 2 bases from J, leaving 13 bases between. CDR3 residues: CASSATVSNYGYTF. The CDR3 DNA reads TGTGCCAGCAGCGCGACAGTTTCGAACTATGGCTACACCTTC.

The gene calls are TRBV5-1 and TRBJ2-2, with 7 bases fitting TRBD2. The J segment lost 2 bases and the V segment lost 3 bases, leaving 7 bases of the junction unmatched. The CDR3 has 16 residues. Germline values: CDR1 SGHRS, CDR2 YFSETQ. The CDR3 here is CASSSPGLRNTGELFF. CDR3 nucleotides: TGCGCCAGCAGCTCCCCGGGACTACGAAACACCGGGGAGCTGTTTTTT.